This record covers a single TCR beta chain. The antigen remains undetermined. This specimen comes from a study of cytomegalovirus exposure and HLA in healthy donors. Study in general: As an earlier analysis found, around 200 million T cells yielded about 120 million unique TCR beta sequences. Whole-study findings and limits: Reports indicate that TCR beta sequences accurately predicted the HLA-A and HLA-B alleles of most subjects. For TCR beta chains, V- and J-gene trimming was later linked to a missense DCLRE1C variant. A later analysis associated 15,000 to 20,000 TCR beta sequences with HLA alleles at a 0.05 false discovery rate.

The CDR3 has 10 residues. Looked up from germline, CDR1 is MNHNY and CDR2 is SVGAGI (reference sequence). The V gene end was trimmed by 10 bases and the J gene end by 10 bases; junction bases not matched to a gene: 6. With 60 Vbeta and 13 Jbeta primers, the PCR was carried out. Profiled with immunoSEQ multiplex PCR; TCRdb holds only in-frame clones, not every one. The sample has around 150,000 clones, around 85% seen once; the top ten hold 1.9%. Sequencing was carried out using PBMCs. This clonotype was sampled from a human donor in good health. This chain links TRBV6-6 with TRBJ1-1; 7 bases align to TRBD1. The CDR3 region has the DNA TGTGCCATTAGGGGGCTGGTAGCTTTCTTT. Translating it yields CAIRGLVAFF.